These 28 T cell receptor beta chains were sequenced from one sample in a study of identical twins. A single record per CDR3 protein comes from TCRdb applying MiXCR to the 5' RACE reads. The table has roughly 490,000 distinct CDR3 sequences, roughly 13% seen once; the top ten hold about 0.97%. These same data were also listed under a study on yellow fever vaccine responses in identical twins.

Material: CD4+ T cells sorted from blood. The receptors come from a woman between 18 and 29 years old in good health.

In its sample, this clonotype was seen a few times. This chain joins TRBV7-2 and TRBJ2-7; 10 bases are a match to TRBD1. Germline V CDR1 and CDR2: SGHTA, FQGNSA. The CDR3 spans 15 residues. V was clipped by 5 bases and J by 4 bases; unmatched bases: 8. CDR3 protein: CASSPGQGMGYEQYF. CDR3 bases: TGTGCCAGCAGCCCGGGACAGGGGATGGGATACGAGCAGTACTTC.

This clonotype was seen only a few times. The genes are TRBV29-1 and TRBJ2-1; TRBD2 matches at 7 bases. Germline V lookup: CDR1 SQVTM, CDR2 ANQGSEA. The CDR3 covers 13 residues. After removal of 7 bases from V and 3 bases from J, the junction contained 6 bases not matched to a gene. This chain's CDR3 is CSASRGSYNEQFF. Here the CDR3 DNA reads TGCAGCGCCTCCCGCGGGAGCTACAATGAGCAGTTCTTC.

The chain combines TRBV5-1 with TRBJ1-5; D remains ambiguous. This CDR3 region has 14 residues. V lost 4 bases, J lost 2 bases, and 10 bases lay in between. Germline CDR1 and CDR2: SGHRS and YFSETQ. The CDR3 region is CASSPNGGNQPQHF. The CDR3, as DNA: TGCGCCAGCAGCCCCAATGGTGGCAATCAGCCCCAGCATTTT.

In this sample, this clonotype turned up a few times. The DNA for the CDR3 is TGTGCCATCACCCAGAGCGAAAAAGAGACCCAGTACTTC. It codes for CAITQSEKETQYF. V is TRBV10-3 and J is TRBJ2-5; no clear D gene. The CDR3 is 13 residues long. Trimming took off 7 bases at V and 3 bases at J, with 12 bases between the two ends. Germline CDR1 and CDR2: ENHRY and SYGVKD.

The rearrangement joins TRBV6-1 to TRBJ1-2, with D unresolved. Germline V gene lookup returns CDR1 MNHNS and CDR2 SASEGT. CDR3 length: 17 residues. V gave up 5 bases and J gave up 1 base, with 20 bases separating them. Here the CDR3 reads CASSPTLVGTVNYGYTF. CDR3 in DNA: TGTGCCAGCAGTCCGACTTTAGTCGGTACAGTTAACTATGGCTACACCTTC.

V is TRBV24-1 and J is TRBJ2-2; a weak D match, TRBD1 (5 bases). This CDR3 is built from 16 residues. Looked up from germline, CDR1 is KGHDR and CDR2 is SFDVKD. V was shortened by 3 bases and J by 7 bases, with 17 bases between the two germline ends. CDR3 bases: TGTGCCACCAGTGATCCGACGCCAGGGTTAGGCGGGGAGCTGTTTTTT. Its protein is CATSDPTPGLGGELFF.

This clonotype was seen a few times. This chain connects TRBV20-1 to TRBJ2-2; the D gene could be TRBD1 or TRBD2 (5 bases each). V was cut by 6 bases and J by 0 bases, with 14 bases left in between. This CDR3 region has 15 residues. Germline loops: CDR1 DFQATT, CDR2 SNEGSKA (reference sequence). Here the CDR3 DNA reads TGCAGTGCGCCTACCTTGGGACCGAACACCGGGGAGCTGTTTTTT. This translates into CSAPTLGPNTGELFF.

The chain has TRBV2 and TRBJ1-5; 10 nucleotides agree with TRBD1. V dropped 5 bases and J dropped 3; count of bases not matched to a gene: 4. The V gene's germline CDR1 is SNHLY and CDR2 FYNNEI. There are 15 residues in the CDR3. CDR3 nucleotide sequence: TGTGCCAGCAGTCCAGGGACAGGGGCCAATCAGCCCCAGCATTTT. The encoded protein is CASSPGTGANQPQHF.

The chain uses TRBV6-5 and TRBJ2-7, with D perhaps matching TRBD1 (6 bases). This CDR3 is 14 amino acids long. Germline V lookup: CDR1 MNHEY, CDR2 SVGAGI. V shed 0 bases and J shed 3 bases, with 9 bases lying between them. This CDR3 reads CASSYSRRGYEQYF. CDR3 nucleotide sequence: TGTGCCAGCAGTTACTCACGCAGGGGCTACGAGCAGTACTTC.

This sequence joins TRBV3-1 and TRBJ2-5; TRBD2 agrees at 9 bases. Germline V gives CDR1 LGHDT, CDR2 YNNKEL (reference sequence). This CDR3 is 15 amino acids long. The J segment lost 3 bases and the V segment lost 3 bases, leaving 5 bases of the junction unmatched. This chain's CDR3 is CASSQEGLAKETQYF. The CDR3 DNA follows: TGTGCCAGCAGCCAGGAGGGACTAGCCAAAGAGACCCAGTACTTC.

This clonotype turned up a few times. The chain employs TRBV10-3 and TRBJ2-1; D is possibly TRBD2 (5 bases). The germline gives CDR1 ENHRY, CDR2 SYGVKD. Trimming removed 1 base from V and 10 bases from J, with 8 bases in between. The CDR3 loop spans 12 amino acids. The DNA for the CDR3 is TGTGCCATCAGTGAGTACGGGGTCGAGCAGTTCTTC. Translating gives CAISEYGVEQFF.

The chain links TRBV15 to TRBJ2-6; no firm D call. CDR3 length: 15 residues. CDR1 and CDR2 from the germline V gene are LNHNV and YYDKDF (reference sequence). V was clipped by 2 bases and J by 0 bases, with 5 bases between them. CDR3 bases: TGTGCCACCAGCAGACGGGCCTCTGGGGCCAACGTCCTGACTTTC. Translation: CATSRRASGANVLTF.

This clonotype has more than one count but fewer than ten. The CDR3 region has the DNA TGCGCCAGCAGCTCCCGGGGGGGGGGAAGCGCAGATACGCAGTATTTT. This gives the protein CASSSRGGGSADTQYF. The chain employs TRBV5-1 and TRBJ2-3; 8 positions agree with TRBD2. J gave up 4 bases and V 3 bases, and 10 bases lay outside the gene matches. This CDR3 comprises 16 residues. Germline V gene lookup returns CDR1 SGHRS and CDR2 YFSETQ.

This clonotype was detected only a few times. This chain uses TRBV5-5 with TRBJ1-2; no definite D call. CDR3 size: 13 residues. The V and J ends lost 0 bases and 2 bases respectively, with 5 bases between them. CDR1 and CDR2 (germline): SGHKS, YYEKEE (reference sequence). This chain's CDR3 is CASSLELNYGYTF. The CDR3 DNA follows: TGTGCCAGCAGCTTGGAGTTGAACTATGGCTACACCTTC.

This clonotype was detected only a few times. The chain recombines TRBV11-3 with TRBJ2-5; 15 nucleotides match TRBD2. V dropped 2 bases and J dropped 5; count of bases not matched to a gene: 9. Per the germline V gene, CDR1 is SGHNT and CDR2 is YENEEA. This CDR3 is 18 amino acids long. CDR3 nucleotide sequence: TGTGCCAGCAGCTTAAGGGGGACTAGCGGGAGGAATTCGGAGACCCAGTACTTC. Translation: CASSLRGTSGRNSETQYF.

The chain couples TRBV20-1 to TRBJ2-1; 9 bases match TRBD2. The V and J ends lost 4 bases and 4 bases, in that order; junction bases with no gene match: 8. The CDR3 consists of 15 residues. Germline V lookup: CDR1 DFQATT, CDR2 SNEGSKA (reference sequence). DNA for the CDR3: TGCAGTGCTATCCCCAGCGGGAGGCTTTACAATGAGCAGTTCTTC. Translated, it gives CSAIPSGRLYNEQFF.

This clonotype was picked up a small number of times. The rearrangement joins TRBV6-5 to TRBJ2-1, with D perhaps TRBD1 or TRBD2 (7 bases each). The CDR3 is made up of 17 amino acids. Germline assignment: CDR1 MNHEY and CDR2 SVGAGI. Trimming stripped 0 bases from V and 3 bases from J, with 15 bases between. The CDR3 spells CASSYSKGRGGYNEQFF. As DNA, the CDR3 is TGTGCCAGCAGTTACTCCAAAGGCAGGGGGGGCTACAATGAGCAGTTCTTC.

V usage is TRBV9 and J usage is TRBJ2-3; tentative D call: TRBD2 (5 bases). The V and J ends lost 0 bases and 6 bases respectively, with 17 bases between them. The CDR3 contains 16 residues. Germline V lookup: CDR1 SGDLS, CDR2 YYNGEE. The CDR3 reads CASSVGLATSIDTQYF. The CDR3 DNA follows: TGTGCCAGCAGCGTAGGTCTAGCTACCTCTATCGATACGCAGTATTTT.

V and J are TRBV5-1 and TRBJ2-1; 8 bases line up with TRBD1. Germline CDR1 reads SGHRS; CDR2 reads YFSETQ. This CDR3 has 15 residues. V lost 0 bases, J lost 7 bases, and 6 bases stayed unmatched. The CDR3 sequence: CASSLEDRGENEQFF. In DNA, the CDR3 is TGCGCCAGCAGCTTGGAAGACAGGGGTGAAAATGAGCAGTTCTTC.

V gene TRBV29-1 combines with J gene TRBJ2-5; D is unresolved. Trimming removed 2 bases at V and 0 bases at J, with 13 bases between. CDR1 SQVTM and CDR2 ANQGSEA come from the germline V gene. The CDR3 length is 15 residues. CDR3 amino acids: CSVEFLEHYQETQYF. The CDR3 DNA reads TGCAGCGTTGAATTTCTGGAACATTACCAAGAGACCCAGTACTTC.

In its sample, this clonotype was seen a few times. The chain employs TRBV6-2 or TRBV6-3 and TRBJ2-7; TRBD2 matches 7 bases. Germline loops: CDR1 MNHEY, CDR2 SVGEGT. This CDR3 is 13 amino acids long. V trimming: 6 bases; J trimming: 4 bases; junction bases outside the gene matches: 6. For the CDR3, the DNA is TGTGCCAGCAGGCCGACTAGCTGGTACGAGCAGTACTTC. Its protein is CASRPTSWYEQYF.

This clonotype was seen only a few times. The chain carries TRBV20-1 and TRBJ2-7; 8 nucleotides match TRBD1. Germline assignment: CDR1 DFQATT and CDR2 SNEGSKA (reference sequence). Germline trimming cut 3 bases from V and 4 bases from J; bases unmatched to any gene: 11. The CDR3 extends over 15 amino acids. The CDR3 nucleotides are TGCAGTGCTAGTATCGGGTCAGGGGGCGATTACGAGCAGTACTTC. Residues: CSASIGSGGDYEQYF.

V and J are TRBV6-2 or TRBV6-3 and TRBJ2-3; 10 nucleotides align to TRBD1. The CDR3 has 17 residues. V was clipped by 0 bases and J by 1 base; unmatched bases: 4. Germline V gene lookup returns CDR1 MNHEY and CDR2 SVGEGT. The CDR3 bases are TGTGCCAGCAGTTACTCGAAGACAGGGGGCCGCACAGATACGCAGTATTTT. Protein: CASSYSKTGGRTDTQYF.

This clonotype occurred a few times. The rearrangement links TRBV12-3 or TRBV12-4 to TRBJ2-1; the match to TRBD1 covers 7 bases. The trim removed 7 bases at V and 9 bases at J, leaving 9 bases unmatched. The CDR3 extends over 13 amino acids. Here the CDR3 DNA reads TGTGCCAGCACTTCAGACAGGGCAGTTGAGCAGTTCTTC. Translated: CASTSDRAVEQFF.

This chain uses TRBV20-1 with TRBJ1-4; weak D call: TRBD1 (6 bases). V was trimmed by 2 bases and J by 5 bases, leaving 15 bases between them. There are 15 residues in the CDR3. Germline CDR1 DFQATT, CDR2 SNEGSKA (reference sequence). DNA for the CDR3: TGCAGTGCTAGACCCACAGGGTCTCGGAATGAAAAACTGTTTTTT. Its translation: CSARPTGSRNEKLFF.

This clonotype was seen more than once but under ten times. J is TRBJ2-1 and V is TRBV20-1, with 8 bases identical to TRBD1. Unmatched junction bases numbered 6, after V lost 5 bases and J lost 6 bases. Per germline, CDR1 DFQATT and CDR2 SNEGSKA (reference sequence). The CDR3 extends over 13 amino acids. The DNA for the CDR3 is TGCAGTGCTCCTACAGGGGGTGGCAATGAGCAGTTCTTC. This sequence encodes CSAPTGGGNEQFF.

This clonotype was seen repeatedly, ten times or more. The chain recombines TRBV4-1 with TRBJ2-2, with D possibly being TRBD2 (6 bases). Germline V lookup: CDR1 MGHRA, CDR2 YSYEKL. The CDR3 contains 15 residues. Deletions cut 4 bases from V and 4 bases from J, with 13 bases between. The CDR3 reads CASSRAGIGTGELFF. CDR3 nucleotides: TGCGCCAGCAGCCGGGCGGGGATCGGCACCGGGGAGCTGTTTTTT.

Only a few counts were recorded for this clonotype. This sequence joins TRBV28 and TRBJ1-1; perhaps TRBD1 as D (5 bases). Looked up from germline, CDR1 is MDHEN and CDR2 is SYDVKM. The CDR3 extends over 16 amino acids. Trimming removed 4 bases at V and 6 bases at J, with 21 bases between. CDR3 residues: CASSSTVGYPRAEAFF. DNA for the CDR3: TGTGCCAGCAGTTCCACCGTAGGGTACCCCAGGGCTGAAGCTTTCTTT.